The present TCR beta chain was sequenced within a study of Ad26.COV2.S vaccination and SARS-CoV-2 variants. Background on the study: Donor was in the COV1001 Ad26.COV2.S trial arm.

TCRdb's copy holds only in-frame clones and misses some; the assay was immunoSEQ multiplex PCR. The sample consists of some 480,000 clones, roughly 89% of them appearing once. Treatment denoted: roughly 18 received Ad26.COV2.S at low or high dose, single or two shots; about 5 received placebo; per-sample allocation not given. Specimens were obtained on day 63 following the first vaccine or placebo injection. This TCR was sampled from a person between 18 and 59 years old who received the Ad26.COV2.S COVID-19 vaccine or a placebo. The sequencing here drew on peripheral blood, taken in a trial of Ad26.COV2.S vaccine versus placebo.

Written as DNA, the CDR3 is TGTGCCAGCCAGGGGGCAACTAATGAAAAACTGTTTTTT. It is translated as CASQGATNEKLFF. The chain has TRBV9 and TRBJ1-4, with 7 bases aligning to TRBD1. CDR3 length: 13 residues. V shed 7 bases, J shed 0 bases, and the junction held 0 bases outside the gene matches. Germline CDR1 SGDLS, CDR2 YYNGEE.